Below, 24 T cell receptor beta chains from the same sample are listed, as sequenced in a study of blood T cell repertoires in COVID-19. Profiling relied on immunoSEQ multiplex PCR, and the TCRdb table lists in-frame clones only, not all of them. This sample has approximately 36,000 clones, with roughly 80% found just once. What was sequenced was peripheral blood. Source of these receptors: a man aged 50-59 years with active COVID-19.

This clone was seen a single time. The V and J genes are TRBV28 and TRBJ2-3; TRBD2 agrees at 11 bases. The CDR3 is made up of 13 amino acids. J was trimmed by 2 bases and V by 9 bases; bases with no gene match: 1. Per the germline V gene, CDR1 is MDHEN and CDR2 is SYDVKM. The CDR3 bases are TGTGCCAGTAGCGGGGGGGCCACAGATACGCAGTATTTT. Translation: CASSGGATDTQYF.

CDR3 loop: CASVSGTGSMQTQYF. The CDR3 DNA reads as TGTGCCAGCGTATCCGGGACAGGGTCTATGCAGACCCAGTACTTC. The gene calls are TRBV6-5 and TRBJ2-5, with TRBD1 matching 9 bases. The V segment lost 8 bases and the J segment 6 bases; nucleotides outside the gene matches: 13. Looked up from germline, CDR1 is MNHEY and CDR2 is SVGAGI. The CDR3 loop spans 15 amino acids.

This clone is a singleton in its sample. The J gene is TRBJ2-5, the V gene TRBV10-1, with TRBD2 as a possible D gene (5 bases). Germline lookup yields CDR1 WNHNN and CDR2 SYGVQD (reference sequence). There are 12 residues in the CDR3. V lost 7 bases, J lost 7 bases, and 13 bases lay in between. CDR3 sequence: CASTEGSGTQYF. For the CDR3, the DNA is TGCGCCAGCACCGAGGGTTCGGGGACCCAGTACTTC.

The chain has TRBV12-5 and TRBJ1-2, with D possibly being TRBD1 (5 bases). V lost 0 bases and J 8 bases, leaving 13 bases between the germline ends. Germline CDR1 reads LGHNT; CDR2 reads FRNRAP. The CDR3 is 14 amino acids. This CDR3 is CASGLVGGLGGYTF. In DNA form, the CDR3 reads TGTGCTAGTGGTTTGGTCGGGGGTTTAGGCGGCTACACCTTC.

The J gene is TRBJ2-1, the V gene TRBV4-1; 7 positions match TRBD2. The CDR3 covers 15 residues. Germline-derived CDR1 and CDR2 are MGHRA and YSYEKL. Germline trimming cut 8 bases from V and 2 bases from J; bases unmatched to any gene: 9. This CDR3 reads CASSFGGGAYNEQFF. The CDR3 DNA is TGCGCCAGCTCCTTTGGCGGGGGAGCCTACAATGAGCAGTTCTTC.

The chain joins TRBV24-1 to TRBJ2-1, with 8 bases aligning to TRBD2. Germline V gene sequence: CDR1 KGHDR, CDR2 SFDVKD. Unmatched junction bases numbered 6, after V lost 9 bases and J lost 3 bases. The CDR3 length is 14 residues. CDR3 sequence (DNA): TGTGCCACCGAGAGCGGGGGATTCTACAATGAGCAGTTCTTC. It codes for CATESGGFYNEQFF.

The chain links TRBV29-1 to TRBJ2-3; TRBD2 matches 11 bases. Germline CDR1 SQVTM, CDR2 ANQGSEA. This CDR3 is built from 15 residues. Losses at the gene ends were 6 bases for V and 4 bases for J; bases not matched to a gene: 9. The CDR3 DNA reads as TGCAGCGTCCCCAGACTAGCGGGGATTCCAGATACGCAGTATTTT. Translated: CSVPRLAGIPDTQYF.

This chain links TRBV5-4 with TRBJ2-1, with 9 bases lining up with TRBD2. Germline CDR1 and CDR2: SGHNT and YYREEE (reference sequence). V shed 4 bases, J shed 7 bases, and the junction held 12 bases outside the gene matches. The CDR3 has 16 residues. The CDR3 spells CASSPASGVASNEQFF. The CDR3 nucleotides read TGTGCCAGCAGCCCCGCTAGCGGGGTCGCATCTAATGAGCAGTTCTTC.

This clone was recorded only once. The CDR3 is CASSPDLQGEAFF. The DNA for the CDR3 is TGTGCCAGCTCACCGGATTTACAGGGTGAAGCTTTCTTT. The V call is TRBV18, the J call TRBJ1-1, with D possibly being TRBD1 (6 bases). CDR1 is KGHSH, CDR2 LQKENI, per germline. The CDR3 totals 13 residues. Trimming pared 3 bases from V and 7 bases from J, leaving 12 bases between. The full variable domain, with the rest looked up from reference TRBV18 and TRBJ1-1, is NAGVMQNPRHLVRRRGQEARLRCSPMKGHSHVYWYRQLPEEGLKFMVYLQKENIIDESGMPKERFSAEFPKEGPSILRIQQVVRGDSAAYFCASSPDLQGEAFFGQGTRLTVV.

This CDR3 is CASSVEPGGSALRPEAFF. The CDR3 nucleotides read TGTGCCAGCAGCGTAGAACCTGGGGGGAGCGCCTTACGTCCCGAAGCTTTCTTT. The rearrangement joins TRBV9 to TRBJ1-1, with D perhaps matching TRBD1 (5 bases). V lost 0 bases and J lost 8, with 26 bases in between. The CDR3 spans 18 residues. Germline loops: CDR1 SGDLS, CDR2 YYNGEE.

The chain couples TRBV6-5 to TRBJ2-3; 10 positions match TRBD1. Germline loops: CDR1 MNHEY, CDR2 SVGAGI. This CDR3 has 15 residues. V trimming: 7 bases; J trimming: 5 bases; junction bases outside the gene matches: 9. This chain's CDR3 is CASTPGTGAEDTQYF. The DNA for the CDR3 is TGTGCCAGCACCCCCGGGACAGGGGCCGAAGATACGCAGTATTTT.

In DNA form, the CDR3 reads TGTGCCAGCTCACCACAGGGGGCTCAGCCCCAGCATTTT. Protein product: CASSPQGAQPQHF. The chain employs TRBV18 and TRBJ1-5; 7 bases map to TRBD1. With 1 base clipped from V and 6 bases from J, the junction kept 0 bases outside the gene matches. Germline V gives CDR1 KGHSH, CDR2 LQKENI. The CDR3 contains 13 residues.

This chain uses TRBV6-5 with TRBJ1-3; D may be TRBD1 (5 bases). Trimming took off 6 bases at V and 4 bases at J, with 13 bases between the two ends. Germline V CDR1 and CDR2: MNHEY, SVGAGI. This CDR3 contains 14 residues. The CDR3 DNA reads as TGTGCCAGCAGCCTCTTTGGGGCGGGAAACACCATATATTTT. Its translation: CASSLFGAGNTIYF.

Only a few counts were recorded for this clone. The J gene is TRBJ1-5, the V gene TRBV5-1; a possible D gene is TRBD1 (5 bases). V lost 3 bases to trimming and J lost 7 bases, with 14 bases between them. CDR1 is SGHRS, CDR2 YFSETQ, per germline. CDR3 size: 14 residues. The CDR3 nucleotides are TGCGCCAGCAGCTGGGGGGAATTCGGCCAGCCCCAGCATTTT. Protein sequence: CASSWGEFGQPQHF.

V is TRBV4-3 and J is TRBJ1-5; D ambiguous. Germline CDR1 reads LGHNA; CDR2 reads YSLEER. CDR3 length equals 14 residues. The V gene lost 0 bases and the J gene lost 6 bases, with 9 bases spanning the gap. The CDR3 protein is CASSQERWSQPQHF. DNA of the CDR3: TGCGCCAGCAGCCAAGAGAGGTGGAGTCAGCCCCAGCATTTT.

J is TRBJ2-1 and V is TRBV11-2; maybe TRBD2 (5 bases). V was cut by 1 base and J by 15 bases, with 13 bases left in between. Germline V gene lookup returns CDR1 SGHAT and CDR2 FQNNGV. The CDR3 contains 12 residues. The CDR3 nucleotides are TGTGCCAGCAGCTTAGTTTCGGGGTTGGGGTTCTTC. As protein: CASSLVSGLGFF.

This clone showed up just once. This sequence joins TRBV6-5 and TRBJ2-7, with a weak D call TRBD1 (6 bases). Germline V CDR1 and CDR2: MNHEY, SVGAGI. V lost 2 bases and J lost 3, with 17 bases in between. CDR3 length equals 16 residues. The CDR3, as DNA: TGTGCCAGCAGTTACCAGTCCGGGACAAATATCTACGAGCAGTACTTC. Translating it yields CASSYQSGTNIYEQYF.

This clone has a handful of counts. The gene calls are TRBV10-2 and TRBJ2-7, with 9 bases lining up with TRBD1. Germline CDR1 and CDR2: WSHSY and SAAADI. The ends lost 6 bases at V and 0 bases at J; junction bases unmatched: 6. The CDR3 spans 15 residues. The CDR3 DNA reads TGCGCCAGCAGAAACAGACAGGGGGGCTCCTACGAGCAGTACTTC. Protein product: CASRNRQGGSYEQYF.

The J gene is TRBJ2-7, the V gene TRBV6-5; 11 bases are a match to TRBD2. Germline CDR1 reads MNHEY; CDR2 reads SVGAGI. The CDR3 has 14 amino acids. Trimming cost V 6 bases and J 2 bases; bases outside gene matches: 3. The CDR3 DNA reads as TGTGCCAGCAGGCCTAGCGGGGGGCCCTACGAGCAGTACTTC. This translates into CASRPSGGPYEQYF.

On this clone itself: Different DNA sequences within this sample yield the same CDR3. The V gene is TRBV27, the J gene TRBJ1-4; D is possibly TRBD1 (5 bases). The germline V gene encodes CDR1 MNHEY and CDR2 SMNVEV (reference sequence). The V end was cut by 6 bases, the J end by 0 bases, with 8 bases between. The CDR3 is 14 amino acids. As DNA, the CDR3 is TGTGCCAGCAGGGGGGGGGCAACTAATGAAAAACTGTTTTTT. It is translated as CASRGGATNEKLFF. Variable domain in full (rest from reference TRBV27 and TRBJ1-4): EAQVTQNPRYLITVTGKKLTVTCSQNMNHEYMSWYRQDPGLGLRQIYYSMNVEVTDKGDVPEGYKVSRKEKRNFPLILESPSPNQTSLYFCASRGGATNEKLFFGSGTQLSVL.

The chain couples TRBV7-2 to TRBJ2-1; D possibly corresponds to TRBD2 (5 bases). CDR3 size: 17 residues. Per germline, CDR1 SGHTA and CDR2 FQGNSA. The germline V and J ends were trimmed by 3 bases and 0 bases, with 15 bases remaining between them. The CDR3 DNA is TGTGCCAGCAGCTTGAGGAGAGAGGGCAGCTCCTACAATGAGCAGTTCTTC. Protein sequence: CASSLRREGSSYNEQFF.

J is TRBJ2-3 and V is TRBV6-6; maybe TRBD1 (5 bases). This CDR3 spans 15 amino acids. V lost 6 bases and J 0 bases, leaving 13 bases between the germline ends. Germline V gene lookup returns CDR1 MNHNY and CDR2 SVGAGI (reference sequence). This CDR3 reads CASRTGLTSTDTQYF. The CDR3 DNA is TGTGCCAGCAGAACAGGTTTAACTAGCACAGATACGCAGTATTTT.

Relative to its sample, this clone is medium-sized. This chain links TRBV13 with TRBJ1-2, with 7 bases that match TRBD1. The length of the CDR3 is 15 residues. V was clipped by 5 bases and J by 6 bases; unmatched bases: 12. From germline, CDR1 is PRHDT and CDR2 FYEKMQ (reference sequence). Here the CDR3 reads CASSPRGQGPDGYTF. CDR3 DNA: TGTGCCAGCAGCCCGAGGGGGCAAGGGCCCGATGGCTACACCTTC.

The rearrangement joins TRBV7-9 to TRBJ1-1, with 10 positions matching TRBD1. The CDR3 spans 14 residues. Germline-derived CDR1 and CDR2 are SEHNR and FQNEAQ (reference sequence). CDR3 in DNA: TGTGCTCTCGCCACCGGGACAGGGGCGCTACTTGCTTTCTTT. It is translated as CALATGTGALLAFF.